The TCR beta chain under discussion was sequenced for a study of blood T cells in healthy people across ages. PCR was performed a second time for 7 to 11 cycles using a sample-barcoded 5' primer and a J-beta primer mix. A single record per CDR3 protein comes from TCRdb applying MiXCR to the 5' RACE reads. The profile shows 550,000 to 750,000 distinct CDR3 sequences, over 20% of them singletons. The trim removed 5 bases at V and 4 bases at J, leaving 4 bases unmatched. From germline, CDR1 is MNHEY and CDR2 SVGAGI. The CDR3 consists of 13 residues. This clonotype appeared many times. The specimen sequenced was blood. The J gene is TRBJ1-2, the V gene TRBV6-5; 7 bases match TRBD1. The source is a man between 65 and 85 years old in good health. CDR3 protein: CASSDRVSYGYTF. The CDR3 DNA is TGTGCCAGCAGTGACAGGGTCAGCTATGGCTACACCTTC.